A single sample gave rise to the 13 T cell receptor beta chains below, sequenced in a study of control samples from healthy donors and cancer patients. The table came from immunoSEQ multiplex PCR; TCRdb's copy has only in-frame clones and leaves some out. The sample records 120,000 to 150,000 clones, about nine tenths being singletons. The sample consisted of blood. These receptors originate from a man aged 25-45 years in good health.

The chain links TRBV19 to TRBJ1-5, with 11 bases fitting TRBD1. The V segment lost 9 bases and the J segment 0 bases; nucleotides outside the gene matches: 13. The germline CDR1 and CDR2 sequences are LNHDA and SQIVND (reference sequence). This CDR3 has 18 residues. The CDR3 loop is CARRGTGGKSYSNQPQHF. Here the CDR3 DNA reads TGTGCCAGGAGGGGGACAGGGGGGAAAAGTTATAGCAATCAGCCCCAGCATTTT.

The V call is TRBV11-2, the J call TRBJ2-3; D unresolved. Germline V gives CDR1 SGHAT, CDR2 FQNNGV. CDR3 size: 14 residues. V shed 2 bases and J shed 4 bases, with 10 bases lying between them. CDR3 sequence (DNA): TGTGCCAGCAGCTTAAATAGGAGCCCAGATACGCAGTATTTT. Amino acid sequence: CASSLNRSPDTQYF.

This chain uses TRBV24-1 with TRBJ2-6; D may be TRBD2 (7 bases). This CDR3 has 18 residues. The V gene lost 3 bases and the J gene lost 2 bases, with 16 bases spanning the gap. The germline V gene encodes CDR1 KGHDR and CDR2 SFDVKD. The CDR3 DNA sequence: TGTGCCACCAGTGATCCCACTTTGGGGGGGCCTGGGGCCAACGTCCTGACTTTC. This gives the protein CATSDPTLGGPGANVLTF.

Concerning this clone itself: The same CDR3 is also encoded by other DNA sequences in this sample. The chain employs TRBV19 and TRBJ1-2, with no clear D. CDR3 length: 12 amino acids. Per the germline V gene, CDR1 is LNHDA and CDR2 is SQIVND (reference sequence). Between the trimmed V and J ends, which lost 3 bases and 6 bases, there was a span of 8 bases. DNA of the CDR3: TGTGCCAGTAGTATCTGGGGAGATGGCTACACCTTC. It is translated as CASSIWGDGYTF.

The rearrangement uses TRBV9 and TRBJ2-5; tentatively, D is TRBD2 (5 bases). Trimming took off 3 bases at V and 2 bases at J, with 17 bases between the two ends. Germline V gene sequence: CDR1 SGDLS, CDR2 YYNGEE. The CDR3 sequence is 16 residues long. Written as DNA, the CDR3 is TGTGCCAGCAGCGCGAGTCCCAGGACTTCTCAAGAGACCCAGTACTTC. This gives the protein CASSASPRTSQETQYF.

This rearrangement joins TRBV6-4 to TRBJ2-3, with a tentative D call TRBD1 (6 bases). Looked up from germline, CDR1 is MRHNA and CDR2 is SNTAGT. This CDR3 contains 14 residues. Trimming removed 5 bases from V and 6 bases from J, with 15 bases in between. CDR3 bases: TGTGCCAGCAGTAGAACAGGGCGCGGGGATACGCAGTATTTT. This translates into CASSRTGRGDTQYF.

The CDR3 here is CASSSNYRGNTEAFF. In DNA form, the CDR3 reads TGTGCCAGCAGCTCCAATTACAGGGGGAACACTGAAGCTTTCTTT. The rearrangement links TRBV7-9 to TRBJ1-1; 7 positions agree with TRBD1. CDR1 SEHNR and CDR2 FQNEAQ come from the germline V gene (reference sequence). V dropped 4 bases and J dropped 1; count of bases not matched to a gene: 6. The CDR3 is 15 residues long.

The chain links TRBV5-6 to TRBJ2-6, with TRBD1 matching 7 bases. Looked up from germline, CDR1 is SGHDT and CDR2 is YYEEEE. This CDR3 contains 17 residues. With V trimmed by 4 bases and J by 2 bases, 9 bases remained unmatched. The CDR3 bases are TGTGCCAGCAGCCAAACTATTCAGGGGGCTGGGGCCAACGTCCTGACTTTC. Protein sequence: CASSQTIQGAGANVLTF.

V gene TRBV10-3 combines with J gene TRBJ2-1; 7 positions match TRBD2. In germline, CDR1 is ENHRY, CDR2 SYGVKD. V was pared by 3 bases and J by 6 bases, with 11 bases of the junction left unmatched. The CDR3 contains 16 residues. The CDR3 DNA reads TGTGCCATCAGTGAAGTCCCCCCAGGGAGGGGCAATGAGCAGTTCTTC. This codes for CAISEVPPGRGNEQFF.

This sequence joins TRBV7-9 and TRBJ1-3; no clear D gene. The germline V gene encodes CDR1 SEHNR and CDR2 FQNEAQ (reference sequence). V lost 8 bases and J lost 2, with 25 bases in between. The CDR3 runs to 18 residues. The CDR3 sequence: CASGCFRPLFTTGNTIYF. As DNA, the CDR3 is TGTGCCAGCGGGTGCTTCAGGCCTCTTTTTACAACTGGAAACACCATATATTTT.

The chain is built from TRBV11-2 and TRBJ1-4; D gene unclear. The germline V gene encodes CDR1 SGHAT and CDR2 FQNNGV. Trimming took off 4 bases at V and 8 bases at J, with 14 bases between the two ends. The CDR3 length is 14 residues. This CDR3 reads CASSYMGPGEKLFF. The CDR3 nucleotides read TGTGCCAGCAGCTACATGGGCCCTGGAGAAAAACTGTTTTTT.

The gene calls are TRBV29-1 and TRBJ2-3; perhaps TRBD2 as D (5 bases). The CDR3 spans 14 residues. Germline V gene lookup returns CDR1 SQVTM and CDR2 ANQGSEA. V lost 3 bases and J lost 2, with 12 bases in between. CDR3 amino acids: CSVDLGKPTDTQYF. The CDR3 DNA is TGCAGCGTTGACCTCGGGAAACCCACAGATACGCAGTATTTT.

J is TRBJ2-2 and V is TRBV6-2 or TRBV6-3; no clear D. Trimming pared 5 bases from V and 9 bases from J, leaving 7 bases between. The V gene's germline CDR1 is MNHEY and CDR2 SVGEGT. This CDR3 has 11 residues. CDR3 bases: TGTGCCAGCAGTCTTAGCCGGGAGCTGTTTTTT. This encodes CASSLSRELFF.